Below, 4 T cell receptor beta chains from the same sample are listed, as sequenced in a study of graft-versus-host responses after intestinal transplantation. For these receptors, no antigen is known. Produced via immunoSEQ multiplex PCR; TCRdb's table is partial and in-frame only. The sample holds more than 85,000 clones, 85% to 95% seen once. This sample comprised unstimulated CD8+ T cells sorted from spleen or lymph node cells, obtained before intestinal transplant. These receptors originate from a human donor who received an intestinal transplant.

In DNA form, the CDR3 reads TGTGCCAGCAGCGATATGACAGGGGCGGGTAGCACTGAAGCTTTCTTT. It specifies CASSDMTGAGSTEAFF. This chain connects TRBV9 to TRBJ1-1; 8 nucleotides match TRBD1. Germline CDR1 is SGDLS and CDR2 is YYNGEE. Losses at the gene ends were 3 bases for V and 4 bases for J; bases not matched to a gene: 11. This CDR3 contains 16 residues.

The J gene is TRBJ2-7, the V gene TRBV30; the D gene is possibly TRBD1 (6 bases). The CDR3 runs 13 residues. From germline, CDR1 is GTSNPN and CDR2 SVGIG (reference sequence). Trimming removed 0 bases at V and 6 bases at J, with 12 bases between. The CDR3 DNA follows: TGTGCCTGGAGTGTGGAAAGGGGGATCGAGCAGTACTTC. This codes for CAWSVERGIEQYF.

The gene calls are TRBV25-1 and TRBJ1-2, with 9 bases aligning to TRBD1. After removal of 4 bases from V and 3 bases from J, the junction contained 6 bases not matched to a gene. There are 15 residues in the CDR3. Per germline, CDR1 MGHDK and CDR2 SYGVNS. The CDR3 DNA reads as TGTGCCAGCAGTGGTTGGGACAGGGAAGACTATGGCTACACCTTC. This gives the protein CASSGWDREDYGYTF.

The rearrangement uses TRBV6-1 and TRBJ1-2; 8 positions agree with TRBD1. The CDR3 spans 14 residues. In germline, CDR1 is MNHNS, CDR2 SASEGT. V trimming: 2 bases; J trimming: 2 bases; junction bases outside the gene matches: 1. The CDR3 here is CASSESGGNYGYTF. The CDR3 bases are TGTGCCAGCAGTGAATCAGGGGGCAACTATGGCTACACCTTC.